This T cell receptor beta chain comes out of a study of blood T cell repertoires in COVID-19. Study-wide context: PBMCs, B-cell-depleted T cells, or T cells were the source of the cDNA or gDNA that made up the material.

TCRdb's copy holds only in-frame clones and misses some; the assay was immunoSEQ multiplex PCR. Among under 200,000 clones listed, roughly 77% were seen once. In this sample, this clone turned up a few times. This sequence originates from a man in his 70s with active or convalescent COVID-19. Sequencing was done on a sample of peripheral blood.

The CDR3 region has the DNA TGTGCCAGCAGCTTGGCCGAGGATTACACTGAAGCTTTCTTT. Protein sequence: CASSLAEDYTEAFF. The J gene is TRBJ1-1, the V gene TRBV5-6; D remains unclear. The CDR3 is 14 amino acids. Germline V gene data show CDR1 as SGHDT and CDR2 as YYEEEE. The V end was cut by 0 bases, the J end by 3 bases, with 9 bases between. Full variable domain (remainder filled in from reference TRBV5-6 and TRBJ1-1): DAGVTQSPTHLIKTRGQQVTLRCSPKSGHDTVSWYQQALGQGPQFIFQYYEEEERQRGNFPDRFSGHQFPNYSSELNVNALLLGDSALYLCASSLAEDYTEAFFGQGTRLTVV.